This T cell receptor (beta chain) was found in a study of blood T cell repertoires in COVID-19. Overall study: PBMCs, B-cell-depleted T cells, or T cells were the source of the cDNA or gDNA that made up the material.

CDR1 is MNHEY, CDR2 SMNVEV, per germline (reference sequence). The CDR3 runs to 13 residues. Trimming shortened V by 2 bases and J by 3 bases, and 5 bases separated the two germline ends. Profiled with immunoSEQ multiplex PCR; TCRdb holds only in-frame clones, not every one. The profile shows approximately 200,000 clones, around 94% of them singletons. J is TRBJ1-3 and V is TRBV27, with unresolved D. The clonotype was recovered from a man aged 30 to 45 with COVID-19, enrolled during active disease. Specimen: peripheral blood. CDR3 sequence: CASSLNGGNTIYF. The CDR3 DNA follows: TGTGCCAGCAGTTTAAACGGTGGAAACACCATATATTTT.